This T cell receptor beta chain is drawn from a study of blood T cell repertoires in COVID-19 (dated by TCRdb to about 2020). Background for the entire study: Samples covering the acute and convalescent phases of COVID-19 were provided by collaborators in the United States, Italy and Spain. The repertoires were released in a freely available public database meant as a resource for research on the immune response to SARS-CoV-2. The prospective study material was composed of cDNA or gDNA derived from T cells, B-cell-depleted T cells, or PBMCs. Samples came from the ongoing ImmuneRACE study (first 160 participants) plus 1,254 subjects from 6 global collaborators. The dataset comprised deeply sampled blood TCRbeta repertoires from subjects exposed to, actively infected with, or recovered from COVID-19. Where available, HLA class I and class II types were obtained from metadata supplied by the sample provider rather than from assay-based typing. A de-identified subject ID, COVID-19 status, age in years and sex were almost always included in the sample metadata.

V gives up 6 bases and J gives up 4 bases, and the segment between their germline ends measures 19 bases. The germline V gene supplies CDR1 MDHEN and CDR2 SYDVKM. Its CDR3 holds 16 amino acids, cysteine through phenylalanine. CDR3 DNA only is kept here, 48 bases in frame from base 1. Notes on this clone: The target of this receptor is not known. No base-level quality is on record; no much larger clone is a single base apart.

One collaborating source in Seattle enrolled patients during active infection and followed them longitudinally through the course of disease. Whole blood was collected in K2EDTA tubes by collaborating institutions according to the institutions' own protocols. For TCRbeta analysis, collaborators shipped samples as frozen whole blood, isolated PBMCs, or DNA extracted from either of those sample types. Results the study describes overall, beyond this receptor: The amount of clinical and demographic metadata varied by source and participant and was provided uncurated.

TCRbeta CDR3 regions were amplified from genomic DNA by means of the immunoSEQ Assay, a bias-controlled multiplex PCR. In the source study's methods: The number of nucleated cells in each sample was estimated by amplification of reference gene primers within the assay. Sequence reads were collapsed and filtered to measure the absolute abundance of every unique TCRbeta CDR3 rearrangement. Productive Simpson clonality was computed per sample as the square root of Simpson's diversity index over productive rearrangements. Sourced from immuneACCESS, this table was stored by TCRdb with only in-frame sequences that have V and J called. A share of the clones is absent; for the studies checked, an unresolved V gene accounts for under half, and the remainder has no known explanation. That table furnishes V, J and clone size, whereas the DNA furnished D and trimming. The sample table contains about 54,000 clones; only one count was recorded for roughly 87% of them. Of the sample, under 4% falls within the top ten clones.

The sequence was collected from a middle-aged man with COVID-19, enrolled during active disease. This receptor chain uses TRBV28 and TRBJ1-5, with TRBD1 tentatively as D gene (6 bases match). Sequencing was done on a sample of peripheral blood. The CDR3 loop reads CASSGTQGTMNQPQHF. The DNA is as follows: TGTGCCAGCAGCGGGACACAAGGGACTATGAATCAGCCCCAGCATTTT.